Below are 5 T cell receptor beta chains sequenced from a single sample in a study of OX40 agonist ivuxolimab in advanced cancers. TCRdb's table, derived via immunoSEQ multiplex PCR, lists solely in-frame clones and lacks some. Here the sample spans more than 50,000 clones, about nine tenths being singletons. The sequencing here drew on CD4+ or CD8+ T cells sorted from blood, taken in a trial of the OX40 agonist ivuxolimab. Receptor source: an adult with an advanced solid tumor such as melanoma, head and neck, liver or kidney cancer.

This clone occurred a few times. The V and J genes are TRBV9 and TRBJ2-3, with 10 bases matching TRBD2. The germline V gene has CDR1 SGDLS and CDR2 YYNGEE. V was pared by 5 bases and J by 4 bases, with 10 bases of the junction left unmatched. This CDR3 region has 16 residues. CDR3 nucleotides: TGTGCCAGCAGTGCCGGACTAGCGGACTCCGCAGATACGCAGTATTTT. Its protein is CASSAGLADSADTQYF. Looking up the rest from reference TRBV9 and TRBJ2-3 gives the full variable domain: DSGVTQTPKHLITATGQRVTLRCSPRSGDLSVYWYQQSLDQGLQFLIQYYNGEERAKGNILERFSAQQFPDLHSELNLSSLELGDSALYFCASSAGLADSADTQYFGPGTRLTVL.

The chain is built from TRBV11-2 and TRBJ2-7, with TRBD2 matching over 10 bases. V lost 5 bases to trimming and J lost 0 bases; unmatched junction nucleotides: 10. This CDR3 region has 17 residues. Germline loops: CDR1 SGHAT, CDR2 FQNNGV. The CDR3 DNA reads as TGTGCCAGCAGCGAACGGGTAGCGGGAGGCACCTCCTACGAGCAGTACTTC. It encodes CASSERVAGGTSYEQYF.

This chain uses TRBV7-9 with TRBJ2-3; no clear D. V dropped 2 bases and J dropped 4 bases, with 4 bases sitting between them. This CDR3 spans 12 amino acids. From germline, CDR1 is SEHNR and CDR2 FQNEAQ (reference sequence). The CDR3 region has the DNA TGTGCCAGCAGCTTATCCGCAGATACGCAGTATTTT. Encoded protein: CASSLSADTQYF.

The V call is TRBV5-4, the J call TRBJ2-7; D might be TRBD1 (6 bases). V was pared by 4 bases and J by 0 bases, with 11 bases between. CDR1 SGHNT and CDR2 YYREEE come from the germline V gene (reference sequence). CDR3 length: 14 residues. In DNA form, the CDR3 reads TGTGCCAGCAGCCAACAGGGAAGCTCCTACGAGCAGTACTTC. Translating gives CASSQQGSSYEQYF.

The chain uses TRBV7-9 and TRBJ2-3; TRBD1 might be the D (5 bases). Trimming removed 5 bases from V and 2 bases from J, with 14 bases in between. Germline V gene data show CDR1 as SEHNR and CDR2 as FQNEAQ (reference sequence). This CDR3 has 15 amino acids. This CDR3 is CASSGNRSHTDTQYF. The CDR3 coding sequence is TGTGCCAGCAGCGGAAACAGGAGTCACACAGATACGCAGTATTTT.